The present TCR beta chain was sequenced within a study of T cell responses to AZD1222 COVID-19 vaccine. Note on this clone: Its antigen remains unidentified.

V lost 1 base, J lost 6 bases, and 6 bases stayed unmatched. The CDR3 is made up of 15 amino acids. Germline lookup yields CDR1 SGDLS and CDR2 YYNGEE. General study results and limits: Variant regions that are unmutated are reportedly the target of nearly half of spike-specific TCRs.

Profiling relied on immunoSEQ multiplex PCR, and the TCRdb table lists in-frame clones only, not all of them. The profile shows 130,000 to 150,000 clones, approximately 86% of them singletons. This specimen was peripheral blood, taken 28 days after the second AZD1222 dose. The rearrangement joins TRBV9 to TRBJ2-1, with 8 bases fitting TRBD2. This clonotype was obtained from an adult who received the AZD1222 COVID-19 vaccine. The DNA for the CDR3 is TGTGCCAGCAGCGTATACGGGAGGGGCAGCAATGAGCAGTTCTTC. Translating it yields CASSVYGRGSNEQFF.